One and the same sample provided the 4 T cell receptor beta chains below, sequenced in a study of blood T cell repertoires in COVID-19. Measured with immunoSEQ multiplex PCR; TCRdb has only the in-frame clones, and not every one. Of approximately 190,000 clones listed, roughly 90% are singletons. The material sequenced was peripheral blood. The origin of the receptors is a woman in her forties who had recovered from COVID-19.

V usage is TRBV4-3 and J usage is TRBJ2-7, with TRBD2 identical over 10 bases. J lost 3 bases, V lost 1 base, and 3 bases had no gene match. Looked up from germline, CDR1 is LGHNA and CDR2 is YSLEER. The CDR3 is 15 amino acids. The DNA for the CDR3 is TGCGCCAGCAGCCAAGTGACTAGCGGGTACTACGAGCAGTACTTC. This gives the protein CASSQVTSGYYEQYF.

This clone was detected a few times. CDR3 amino acids: CASSRSGQGFNTGELFF. CDR3 sequence (DNA): TGTGCCAGCAGTCGCTCGGGACAGGGTTTTAACACCGGGGAGCTGTTTTTT. The gene calls are TRBV28 and TRBJ2-2, with TRBD1 matching 9 bases. In germline, CDR1 is MDHEN, CDR2 SYDVKM. The CDR3 spans 17 residues. Unmatched junction bases numbered 9, after V lost 5 bases and J lost 2 bases.

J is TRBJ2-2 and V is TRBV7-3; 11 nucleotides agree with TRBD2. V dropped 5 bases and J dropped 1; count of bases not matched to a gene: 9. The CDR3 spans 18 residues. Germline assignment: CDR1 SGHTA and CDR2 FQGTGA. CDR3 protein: CASSLGLAGRGNTGELFF. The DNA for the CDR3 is TGTGCCAGCAGCCTAGGACTAGCGGGTAGAGGGAACACCGGGGAGCTGTTTTTT.

CDR3 sequence reads: CASSLSRQQETQYF. DNA of the CDR3: TGCGCCAGCAGCCTCTCGAGACAGCAAGAGACCCAGTACTTC. The V gene is TRBV4-1, the J gene TRBJ2-5, with D possibly matching TRBD1 (5 bases). The V gene's germline CDR1 is MGHRA and CDR2 YSYEKL. This CDR3 is built from 14 residues. The V gene lost 4 bases and the J gene lost 2 bases, with 11 bases spanning the gap.